Presented here are 12 T cell receptor beta chains from one specimen sequenced in a study of blood T cell repertoires in COVID-19. The data were produced by immunoSEQ multiplex PCR, yet TCRdb's version contains in-frame clones alone and is incomplete. This table has around 80,000 clones, 90% appearing once. Sequencing was performed on peripheral blood. The receptors originated from a woman older than 75 with acute or convalescent COVID-19.

This clone appeared a single time. The genes are TRBV5-8 and TRBJ2-5, with a weak D call TRBD2 (5 bases). Trimming shortened V by 3 bases and J by 5 bases, and 11 bases separated the two germline ends. The CDR3 is 13 amino acids. Germline V gene sequence: CDR1 SGHTS, CDR2 YDEGEE. CDR3 sequence: CASSWRAGETQYF. CDR3 bases: TGTGCCAGCAGCTGGCGGGCTGGGGAGACCCAGTACTTC. Combining the CDR3 with reference TRBV5-8 and TRBJ2-5 gives the whole variable domain EAGVTQSPTHLIKTRGQQATLRCSPISGHTSVYWYQQALGLGLQFLLWYDEGEERNRGNFPPRFSGRQFPNYSSELNVNALELEDSALYLCASSWRAGETQYFGPGTRLLVL.

V usage is TRBV12-3 or TRBV12-4 and J usage is TRBJ1-2; 8 nucleotides line up with TRBD1. V was clipped by 5 bases and J by 4 bases; unmatched bases: 3. The CDR3 length is 13 residues. In nucleotides, the CDR3 is TGTGCCAGCAGTCTGGGACAGGCCTATGGCTACACCTTC. Protein sequence: CASSLGQAYGYTF.

The chain is built from TRBV5-6 and TRBJ1-2, with D uncertain. The V end was cut by 2 bases, the J end by 6 bases, with 14 bases between. Germline V gives CDR1 SGHDT, CDR2 YYEEEE. This CDR3 is 14 amino acids long. CDR3 sequence: CASSFGLKGHGYTF. The DNA of the CDR3 is TGTGCCAGCAGCTTTGGACTAAAAGGTCATGGCTACACCTTC.

The chain has TRBV4-2 and TRBJ2-2; the match to TRBD1 covers 7 bases. Germline values: CDR1 LGHNA, CDR2 YNFKEQ. Unmatched junction bases numbered 5, after V lost 4 bases and J lost 3 bases. The CDR3 sequence is 15 residues long. The CDR3 is CASSLTTGDTGELFF. The CDR3 DNA reads as TGTGCCAGCAGCCTGACTACAGGGGACACCGGGGAGCTGTTTTTT.

The rearrangement joins TRBV6-5 to TRBJ2-5, with a possible D match to TRBD2 (6 bases). V shed 6 bases and J shed 1 base, with 15 bases lying between them. The CDR3 contains 15 residues. In germline, CDR1 is MNHEY, CDR2 SVGAGI. CDR3 in DNA: TGTGCCAGCAGCTCACATCTAGCGTCCCAAGAGACCCAGTACTTC. Encoded protein: CASSSHLASQETQYF.

The CDR3 is CASVTGVTQETQYF. In DNA form, the CDR3 reads TGTGCCAGCGTGACAGGGGTAACACAAGAGACCCAGTACTTC. The chain uses TRBV6-4 and TRBJ2-5; the match to TRBD1 covers 8 bases. Germline V gene sequence: CDR1 MRHNA, CDR2 SNTAGT. The trim removed 8 bases at V and 2 bases at J, leaving 7 bases unmatched. The CDR3 is 14 amino acids.

The count of this clone is one. This chain connects TRBV2 to TRBJ2-7; possibly TRBD2 for D (7 bases). With 8 bases removed from V and 2 bases from J, the gap between germline ends came to 16 bases. This CDR3 region has 14 residues. Germline-derived CDR1 and CDR2 are SNHLY and FYNNEI. In DNA form, the CDR3 reads TGTGCCAGCTTGCTGGGGGGGCGTACCTACGAGCAGTACTTC. The encoded protein is CASLLGGRTYEQYF.

This clone has just a few counts. The chain recombines TRBV29-1 with TRBJ1-6; 9 nucleotides line up with TRBD1. J lost 6 bases, V lost 4 bases, and 4 bases had no gene match. Germline V lookup: CDR1 SQVTM, CDR2 ANQGSEA. The CDR3 has 14 residues. The CDR3 nucleotides read TGCAGCGTTGGGGGACAGGGCCCTAATTCACCCCTCCACTTT. This sequence encodes CSVGGQGPNSPLHF.

The chain employs TRBV2 and TRBJ1-2, with no clear D. Per the germline V gene, CDR1 is SNHLY and CDR2 is FYNNEI. This CDR3 region has 12 residues. V was cut by 5 bases and J by 0 bases, with 4 bases left in between. Here the CDR3 reads CASSTTNYGYTF. In DNA, the CDR3 is TGTGCCAGCAGTACAACTAACTATGGCTACACCTTC. Filled out from reference TRBV2 and TRBJ1-2, the complete variable domain reads EPEVTQTPSHQVTQMGQEVILRCVPISNHLYFYWYRQILGQKVEFLVSFYNNEISEKSEIFDDQFSVERPDGSNFTLKIRSTKLEDSAMYFCASSTTNYGYTFGSGTRLTVV.

This clone was recorded only once. The gene calls are TRBV19 and TRBJ1-5, with 8 bases lining up with TRBD1. Trimming removed 8 bases from V and 4 bases from J; junction bases left unmatched: 4. The CDR3 contains 13 residues. Germline CDR1 is LNHDA and CDR2 is SQIVND (reference sequence). CDR3 sequence (DNA): TGTGCCAGTTCCGGGACAGGTAATCAGCCCCAGCATTTT. Translating gives CASSGTGNQPQHF.

CDR3 in DNA: TGCGCCACTAAAAAGGGACAAAACACCGGGGAGCTGTTTTTT. This sequence encodes CATKKGQNTGELFF. This chain links TRBV10-1 with TRBJ2-2; the D gene is possibly TRBD1 (6 bases). CDR3 length equals 14 residues. Trimming removed 10 bases at V and 2 bases at J, with 14 bases between. Germline lookup yields CDR1 WNHNN and CDR2 SYGVQD (reference sequence).

This chain uses TRBV5-5 with TRBJ2-1; D unresolved. Trimming cost V 0 bases and J 5 bases, with 9 bases left between them. This CDR3 is built from 14 residues. Per germline, CDR1 SGHKS and CDR2 YYEKEE (reference sequence). CDR3 sequence reads: CASSLDHFNNEQFF. Here the CDR3 DNA reads TGTGCCAGCAGCTTGGATCACTTTAACAATGAGCAGTTCTTC.